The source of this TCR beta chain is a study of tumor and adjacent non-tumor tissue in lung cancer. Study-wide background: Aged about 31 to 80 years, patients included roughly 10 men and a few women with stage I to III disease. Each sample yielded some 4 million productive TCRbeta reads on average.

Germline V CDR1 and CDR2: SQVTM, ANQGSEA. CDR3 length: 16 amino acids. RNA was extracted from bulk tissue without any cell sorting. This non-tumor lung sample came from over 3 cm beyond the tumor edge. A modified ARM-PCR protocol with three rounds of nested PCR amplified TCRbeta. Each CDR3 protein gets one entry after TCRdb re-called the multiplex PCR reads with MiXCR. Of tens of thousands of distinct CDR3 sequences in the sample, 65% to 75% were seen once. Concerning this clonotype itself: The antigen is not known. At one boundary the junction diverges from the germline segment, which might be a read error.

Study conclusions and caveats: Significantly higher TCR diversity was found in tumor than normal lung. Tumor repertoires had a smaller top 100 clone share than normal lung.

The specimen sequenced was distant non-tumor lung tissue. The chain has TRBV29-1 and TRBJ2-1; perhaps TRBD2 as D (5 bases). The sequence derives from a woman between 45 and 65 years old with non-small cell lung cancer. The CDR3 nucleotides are TGCAGCCTTGAAGGAGGATCGCTAGCATCGTACAATGAGCAGTTCTTC. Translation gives CSLEGGSLASYNEQFF.